This record covers a single T cell receptor beta chain. The sample originates from a study of CD8 T cells in Susac syndrome. Reverse transcription of about 0.5 to 1 ug RNA was carried out with random hexamers. TCRdb processed the immunoSEQ multiplex PCR reads anew with MiXCR; each CDR3 protein has one entry. This sample carries under 90,000 distinct CDR3 sequences, around 95% of them seen once, and the ten largest clones take 0.45% to 0.5%. Germline V gene data show CDR1 as DFQATT and CDR2 as SNEGSKA (reference sequence). The CDR3 is 14 residues long. V gave up 3 bases and J gave up 8 bases, with 17 bases separating them.

This TCR was sampled from a human donor with Susac syndrome. The chain has TRBV20-1 and TRBJ2-1, with a tentative D call TRBD2 (5 bases). Sequencing was done on a sample of CD8+ T cells from PBMCs. CDR3 coding DNA: TGCAGTGCTAGTGATCGGGATTTAGTCTATGAGCAGTTCTTC. It codes for CSASDRDLVYEQFF.